The rows below give T cell receptor beta chains drawn from one sample of a study of blood T cells in healthy people across ages. TCRdb reanalysed the 5' RACE reads using MiXCR and keeps one entry per CDR3 protein. The sample contains about 1.6 million distinct CDR3 sequences, approximately 32% of which appear only once. The sample taken for sequencing was blood. The source is a woman aged 25 to 39 in good health. Each CDR3 is given with its conserved first and last residue. D genes are given only for firm matches. Clone size is not always given. Where it is, it says once, few, many or a class for expanded clones.

V gene,J gene,D gene,clone size,CDR3 DNA,CDR3 protein
TRBV29-1,TRBJ1-1,NA,NA,TGCAGCGTTGAGCTCCCCACACGGCACACTGAAGCTTTCTTT,CSVELPTRHTEAFF
TRBV7-9,TRBJ2-3,TRBD2,NA,TGTGCCAGCAGCTTAGGGGCTTCGGGGGGGAGCACAGATGCGCAGTATTTT,CASSLGASGGSTDAQYF
TRBV20-1,TRBJ1-4,TRBD1,NA,TGCAGTGCTAGAGATCGGAAAGGGGGCAGAGAAAAACTGTTTTTT,CSARDRKGGREKLFF
TRBV20-1,TRBJ2-7,TRBD2,NA,TGCAGTGCTAGACACGGACTAGCGGGAGGTGGCGAGCAGTACTTC,CSARHGLAGGGEQYF
TRBV4-1,TRBJ2-7,NA,NA,TGCGCCAGCAGCCGAGCCCAGGGGACCTACGAGCAGTACTTC,CASSRAQGTYEQYF
TRBV28,TRBJ1-5,TRBD1,NA,TGTGCCAGCATGCGAACACAGGGGGTTGAAAATCAGCCCCAGCATTTT,CASMRTQGVENQPQHF
TRBV7-9,TRBJ2-1,TRBD2,NA,TGTGCCAGCGGCGAGACTAGCGGGACAAACAATGAGCAGTTCTTC,CASGETSGTNNEQFF
TRBV28,TRBJ2-1,TRBD2,NA,TGTGCCAGCAGTTTAGGGACTAGCGGGAGCGTGGGCTACAATGAGCAGTTCTTC,CASSLGTSGSVGYNEQFF
TRBV28,TRBJ2-5,NA,NA,TGTGCCAGCAGGGGCGGGATTGAGGAGACCCAGTACTTC,CASRGGIEETQYF
TRBV10-3,TRBJ1-1,NA,NA,TGTGCCATCAATTGGGGTGAGAACACTGGAGCTTTCTTT,CAINWGENTGAFF
TRBV3-1,TRBJ2-7,TRBD2,few,TGTGCCAGCAGCCAACCCGGGGGGTACTACGAGCAGTACTTC,CASSQPGGYYEQYF
TRBV12-3/TRBV12-4,TRBJ2-3,TRBD2,NA,TGTGCCAGCAGACCCCTTATAGCGGGAGCAGATACGCAGTATTTT,CASRPLIAGADTQYF
TRBV6-6,TRBJ1-5,TRBD1,NA,TGTGCCAGCAGTTACTCTTCCGGGACAGGGGGCTATCAGCCCCAGCATTTT,CASSYSSGTGGYQPQHF
TRBV2,TRBJ2-3,TRBD2,few,TGTGCCAGCAGTGAACTCCCTAGCGGGAGGGGCACGGATACGCAGTATTTT,CASSELPSGRGTDTQYF
TRBV20-1,TRBJ2-7,TRBD1,NA,TGCAGTGCCCAAGACAGGGGACACTCCTACGAGCAGTACTTC,CSAQDRGHSYEQYF
TRBV5-1,TRBJ2-5,NA,few,TGCGCCAGCAGTTGGGGGTGGCGAGAGACCCAGTACTTC,CASSWGWRETQYF
TRBV28,TRBJ2-7,TRBD2,few,TGTGCCAGCAGGGGGATCGTGGTAGCGGGAGTACCCTACGAGCAGTACTTC,CASRGIVVAGVPYEQYF
TRBV7-9,TRBJ1-6,NA,few,TGTGCCAGCAGCTTGAGGAATAATTCACCCCTCCACTTT,CASSLRNNSPLHF
TRBV20-1,TRBJ2-1,NA,NA,TGCAGTGCTAGTTTAGTCCTCAGTGAGCAGTTCTTC,CSASLVLSEQFF
TRBV12-3/TRBV12-4,TRBJ2-6,NA,NA,TGTGCCAGCAGCCCACATAGGGCGGAATCTGGGGCCAACGTCCTGACTTTC,CASSPHRAESGANVLTF
TRBV7-2,TRBJ2-7,TRBD2,few,TGTGCCAGCAGCTTAATACTAGCGGGGGGGCAGACCTCCTACGAGCAGTACTTC,CASSLILAGGQTSYEQYF
TRBV19,TRBJ1-2,TRBD1,few,TGTGCCAGTACAGGGACAGGACCGTATGGCTACACCTTC,CASTGTGPYGYTF
TRBV9,TRBJ2-3,TRBD1,NA,TGTGCCAGCAGCGTAGGAGGGGGCGCTCGAACAGATACGCAGTATTTT,CASSVGGGARTDTQYF
TRBV6-2/TRBV6-3,TRBJ1-1,NA,NA,TGTGCCAGCTGTACTGGGGTGAACACTGAAGCTTTCTTT,CASCTGVNTEAFF